This T cell receptor beta chain derives from a study of CDR3 diversity in severe acne. MiXCR, applied by TCRdb to the PCR reads, yields one record per CDR3 protein. The data show some 85,000 distinct CDR3 sequences, with about 53% seen just once and around a tenth held by the top ten. Germline V CDR1 and CDR2: ENHRY, SYGVKD. The CDR3 covers 16 residues. With V trimmed by 6 bases and J by 5 bases, 7 bases remained unmatched. This TCR came from a male donor with severe acne vulgaris. Material: blood. The chain carries TRBV10-3 and TRBJ2-5; TRBD2 matches at 15 bases. CDR3 in DNA: TGTGCCATCAGAGGGGGACTAGCGGGAGGAGAGGAGACCCAGTACTTC. As protein: CAIRGGLAGGEETQYF.